This T cell receptor beta chain was captured by sequencing in a study of T cells in Graves' hyperthyroidism and ophthalmopathy. In this sample, this clonotype turned up many times. TCR beta CDR3 regions were amplified from RNA. TCR CDR3 underwent first-round RT-PCR with the HTBI primer set. TCRdb itself ran the multiplex PCR reads through MiXCR, one entry per CDR3 protein. The repertoire holds over 700,000 distinct CDR3 sequences, with roughly 40% as singletons. Trimming shortened V by 9 bases and J by 3 bases, and 9 bases separated the two germline ends. Germline V gives CDR1 SNHLY, CDR2 FYNNEI. The CDR3 is made up of 13 amino acids.

The specimen sequenced was blood. The clonotype was recovered from a man between 18 and 35 years old with Graves' hyperthyroidism. The J gene is TRBJ1-6, the V gene TRBV2; TRBD1 might be the D (6 bases). The CDR3 DNA sequence: TGTGCCAGTAGGACAGACTATAATTCACCCCTCCACTTT. As protein: CASRTDYNSPLHF.